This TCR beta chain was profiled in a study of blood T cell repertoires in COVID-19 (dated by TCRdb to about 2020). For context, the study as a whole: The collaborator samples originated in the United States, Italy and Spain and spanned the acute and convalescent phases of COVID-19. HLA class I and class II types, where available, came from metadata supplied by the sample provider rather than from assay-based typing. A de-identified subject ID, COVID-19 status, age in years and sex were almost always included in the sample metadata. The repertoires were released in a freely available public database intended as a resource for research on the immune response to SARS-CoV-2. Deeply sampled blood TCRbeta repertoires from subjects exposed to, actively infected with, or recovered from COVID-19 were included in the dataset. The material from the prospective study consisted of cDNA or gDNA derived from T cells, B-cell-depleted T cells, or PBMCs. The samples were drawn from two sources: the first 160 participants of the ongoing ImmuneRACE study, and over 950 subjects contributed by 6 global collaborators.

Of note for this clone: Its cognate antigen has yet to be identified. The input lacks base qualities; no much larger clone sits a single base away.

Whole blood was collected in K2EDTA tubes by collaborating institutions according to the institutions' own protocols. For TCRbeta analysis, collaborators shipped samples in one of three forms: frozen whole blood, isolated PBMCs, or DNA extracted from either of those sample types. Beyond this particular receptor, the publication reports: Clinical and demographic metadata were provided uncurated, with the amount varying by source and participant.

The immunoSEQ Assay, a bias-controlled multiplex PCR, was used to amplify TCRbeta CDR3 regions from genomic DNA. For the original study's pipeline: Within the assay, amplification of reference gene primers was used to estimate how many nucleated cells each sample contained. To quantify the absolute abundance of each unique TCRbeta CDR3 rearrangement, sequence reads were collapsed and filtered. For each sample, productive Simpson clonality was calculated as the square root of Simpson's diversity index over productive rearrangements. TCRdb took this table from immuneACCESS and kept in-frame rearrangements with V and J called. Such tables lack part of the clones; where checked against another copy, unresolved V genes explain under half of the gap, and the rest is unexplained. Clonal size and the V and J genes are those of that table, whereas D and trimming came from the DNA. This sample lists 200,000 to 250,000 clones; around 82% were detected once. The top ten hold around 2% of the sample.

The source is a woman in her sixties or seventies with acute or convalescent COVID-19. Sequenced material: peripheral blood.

This receptor carries the CDR3 CASSTGLAGRIGANVLTF. The nucleotides are TGTGCCAGCAGCACAGGACTAGCGGGTAGGATCGGGGCCAACGTCCTGACTTTC. The chain uses TRBV5-4 and TRBJ2-6, with 11 bases matching TRBD2. CDR3 length: 18 amino acids, cysteine to phenylalanine. CDR3 DNA is the only sequence kept; it has 54 bases, read in frame from the first base. Clipping removes 4 bases from V and 4 bases from J, with 10 as the unmatched junction base count. The germline V gene (reference sequence) specifies SGHNT as CDR1 and YYREEE as CDR2. The CDR3, completed at both ends by the reference TRBV5-4 and TRBJ2-6 genes, gives the full variable domain ETGVTQSPTHLIKTRGQQVTLRCSSQSGHNTVSWYQQALGQGPQFIFQYYREEENGRGNFPPRFSGLQFPNYSSELNVNALELDDSALYLCASSTGLAGRIGANVLTFGAGSRLTVL.